This TCR beta chain was identified during a study of blood T cells in healthy people across ages. Study results and limitations: A greater number of naive CD4+ cells and higher diversity distinguished long-lived donors from aged donors.

Next came a second PCR, run for roughly 6 to 11 cycles, which used a sample-barcoded 5' primer along with a J-beta primer mix. Via MiXCR, TCRdb re-called the 5' RACE reads, giving one row per CDR3 protein. The sample contains some 890,000 distinct CDR3 sequences, under 35% of which appear only once. This clonotype occurred many times. Its specificity is not known. Each sample had at least 6 million PBMCs isolated. The same specimen was also included in a second study, on T cells of mothers and their children.

The TCR originated in a woman in her thirties or forties in good health. Source material: blood.

The CDR3 loop reads CASSLMTGSYEQYF. The CDR3, as DNA: TGCGCCAGCAGCTTGATGACTGGATCCTACGAGCAGTACTTC. The chain joins TRBV5-1 to TRBJ2-7; D remains unclear. The CDR3 consists of 14 residues. Germline loops: CDR1 SGHRS, CDR2 YFSETQ. The V and J ends lost 1 base and 1 base respectively, with 9 bases between them.